These 5 T cell receptor beta chains share one sample of origin, sequenced in a study of blood T cell repertoires in COVID-19. Clones were read by immunoSEQ multiplex PCR, and TCRdb kept only the in-frame ones, dropping some. The repertoire holds 130,000 to 150,000 clones, with around three quarters as singletons. The specimen was peripheral blood. These receptors were collected from an elderly man with acute or convalescent COVID-19.

The table lists this clone with a few counts. The CDR3 nucleotides are TGTGCCAGCAGCCAACTACGCCCCGTCGGAAACACCATATATTTT. Translating gives CASSQLRPVGNTIYF. The gene calls are TRBV7-9 and TRBJ1-3; D is uncertain. Germline V lookup: CDR1 SEHNR, CDR2 FQNEAQ (reference sequence). Trimming pared 5 bases from V and 4 bases from J, leaving 15 bases between. CDR3 size: 15 residues.

CDR3 residues: CASNRDTLYNEQFF. The CDR3 DNA reads as TGTGCCAGCAACCGGGACACGTTATACAATGAGCAGTTCTTC. V is TRBV5-4 and J is TRBJ2-1; D may be TRBD1 (6 bases). The V end was cut by 6 bases, the J end by 4 bases, with 14 bases between. Germline V gene lookup returns CDR1 SGHNT and CDR2 YYREEE (reference sequence). The CDR3 has 14 amino acids.

The chain combines TRBV2 with TRBJ2-3, with 10 bases aligning to TRBD2. Germline CDR1 and CDR2: SNHLY and FYNNEI. The length of the CDR3 is 15 residues. Germline trimming cut 4 bases from V and 1 base from J; bases unmatched to any gene: 2. The CDR3 DNA reads as TGTGCCAGCAGTGCCCTAGCGGGGGGCACAGATACGCAGTATTTT. It yields the protein CASSALAGGTDTQYF. Full variable domain (outside the CDR3, taken from reference TRBV2 and TRBJ2-3): EPEVTQTPSHQVTQMGQEVILRCVPISNHLYFYWYRQILGQKVEFLVSFYNNEISEKSEIFDDQFSVERPDGSNFTLKIRSTKLEDSAMYFCASSALAGGTDTQYFGPGTRLTVL.

The V gene is TRBV15, the J gene TRBJ2-7; D is possibly TRBD2 (7 bases). This CDR3 comprises 16 residues. V lost 1 base and J 8 bases, leaving 21 bases between the germline ends. CDR1 and CDR2 from the germline V gene are LNHNV and YYDKDF (reference sequence). The CDR3 DNA reads TGTGCCACCAGCAGAGGGGCGGGGGCTCAACCTACGAAGCAGTACTTC. As protein: CATSRGAGAQPTKQYF.

The chain links TRBV30 to TRBJ1-6, with D maybe TRBD1 (5 bases). Trimming took 0 bases from V and 7 from J, leaving 16 bases between them. The CDR3 is 16 amino acids. CDR1 and CDR2 (germline): GTSNPN, SVGIG (reference sequence). The CDR3 region is CAWSVSRASRNSPLHF. CDR3 DNA: TGTGCCTGGAGTGTAAGCAGGGCGAGCAGAAATTCACCCCTCCACTTT.